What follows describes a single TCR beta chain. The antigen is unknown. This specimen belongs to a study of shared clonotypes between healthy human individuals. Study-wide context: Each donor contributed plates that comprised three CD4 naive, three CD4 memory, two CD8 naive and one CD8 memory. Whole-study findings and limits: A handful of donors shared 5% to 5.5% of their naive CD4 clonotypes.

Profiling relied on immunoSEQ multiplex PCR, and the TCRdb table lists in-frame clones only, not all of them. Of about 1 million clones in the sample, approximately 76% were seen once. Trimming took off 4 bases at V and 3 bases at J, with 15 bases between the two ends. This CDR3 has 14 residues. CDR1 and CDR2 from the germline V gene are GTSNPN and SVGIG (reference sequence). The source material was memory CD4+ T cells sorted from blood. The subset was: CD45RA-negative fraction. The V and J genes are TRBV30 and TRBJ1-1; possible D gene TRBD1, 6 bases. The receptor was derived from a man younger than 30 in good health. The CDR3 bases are TGTGCCTGGAATCAACGGGGGGGCGACACTGAAGCTTTCTTT. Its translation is CAWNQRGGDTEAFF.